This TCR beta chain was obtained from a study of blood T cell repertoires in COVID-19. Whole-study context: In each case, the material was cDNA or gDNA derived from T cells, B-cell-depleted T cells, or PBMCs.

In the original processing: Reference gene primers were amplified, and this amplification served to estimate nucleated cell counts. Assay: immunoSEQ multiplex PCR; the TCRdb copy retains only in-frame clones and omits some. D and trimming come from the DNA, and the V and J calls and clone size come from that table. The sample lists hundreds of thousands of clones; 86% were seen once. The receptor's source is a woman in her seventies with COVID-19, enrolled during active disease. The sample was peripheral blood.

The CDR3 spells CASSLDGGNNEQFF. Written as DNA, the CDR3 is TGTGCCAGCAGCTTAGACGGGGGGAACAATGAGCAGTTCTTC. The J gene is TRBJ2-1, the V gene TRBV7-2; 7 bases map to TRBD2. The CDR3 contains 14 residues. Per germline, CDR1 SGHTA and CDR2 FQGNSA. V lost 1 base to trimming and J lost 5 bases; unmatched junction nucleotides: 2.